This T cell receptor beta chain was sequenced in a study of blood T cell repertoires in COVID-19. Study-wide context: Some COVID-19 samples were acute and others convalescent; all came from the United States, Italy and Spain. Sources were T cells, B-cell-depleted T cells, or PBMCs; the material itself was cDNA or gDNA.

The germline CDR1 and CDR2 sequences are MDHEN and SYDVKM. The CDR3 covers 17 residues. V was clipped by 3 bases and J by 0 bases, with 15 bases between them. Clones were sequenced by immunoSEQ multiplex PCR, and TCRdb holds only the in-frame ones, with some missing. Of about 520,000 clones in the sample, approximately 85% were seen once. The specimen sequenced was peripheral blood. The sequence was collected from a human donor in a cohort sampled during active COVID-19. This chain connects TRBV28 to TRBJ1-3; D is unclear. CDR3 bases: TGTGCCAGCAGTTTGGTTCCCGGGTCCGACTCTGGAAACACCATATATTTT. Translated, it gives CASSLVPGSDSGNTIYF.